A selection of T cell receptor beta chains follows, all from one sample in a study of cytomegalovirus exposure and HLA in healthy donors. The table came from immunoSEQ multiplex PCR; TCRdb's copy has only in-frame clones and leaves some out. The sample lists fewer than 130,000 clones; approximately 80% were seen once. Material for sequencing was PBMCs. The receptors stem from a female donor in good health and CMV-seropositive. CDR3s leave out the opening cysteine and the closing phenylalanine or tryptophan. Each record gives: V gene, J gene, CDR3 protein.

>TRBV27|TRBJ2-7
ASSRGLAGSEGPQQY
>TRBV11-2|TRBJ1-6
ASSLMDTNSPLH
>TRBV19|TRBJ1-5
ASSDRGQVGQPQH
>TRBV7-3|TRBJ2-7
ASSSTGGYEQY
>TRBV5-8|TRBJ2-2
ASSSTGHKNTGELF
>TRBV2|TRBJ1-1
ASSFFSIATEAF
>TRBV6-1|TRBJ1-4
ASSGKDRRLNEKLF
>TRBV5-5|TRBJ2-1
ASSWGQGSYNEQF
>TRBV4-3|TRBJ1-1
ASSRVWGPNTEAF
>TRBV19|TRBJ1-5
ASRGPSGAGTILGQPQH
>TRBV5-5|TRBJ2-5
ASSFQQGKETQY
>TRBV4-2|TRBJ1-4
ASSHKKEGGEGEKLF
>TRBV19|TRBJ1-5
ASNPQGASGRNQPQH
>TRBV5-5|TRBJ2-1
ASSLEGQGYNEQF
>TRBV10-3|TRBJ2-7
AISESLVGENSYEQY
>TRBV10-3|TRBJ2-7
AIRRTGNDDEQY
>TRBV4-3|TRBJ1-4
ASSLRTGEGTNEKLF
>TRBV25-1|TRBJ1-1
ASSRRGGAEAF
>TRBV6-1|TRBJ2-1
ASSESWMGLAGAGEQF
>TRBV9|TRBJ2-5
ASSSGTSVSQETQY
>TRBV9|TRBJ1-1
ASSPLGGMNTEAF
>TRBV2|TRBJ2-3
ASSAASGSTDTQY
>TRBV28|TRBJ1-5
ASSPPGDRGVSNQPQH
>TRBV7-2|TRBJ2-5
ASSRGVGETQY
>TRBV5-1|TRBJ2-3
ASSFRAGVENTQY
>TRBV9|TRBJ1-2
ASTGRRGNYGYT
>TRBV29-1|TRBJ2-7
SVGTVYEQY
>TRBV7-6|TRBJ2-2
ASSLTGIGGGELF
>TRBV15|TRBJ2-5
ATSRADRGAQY
>TRBV6-1|TRBJ2-5
ASRWWDTTEETQY
>TRBV11-2|TRBJ2-1
ASSQSRGGTGIYNEQF
>TRBV6-6|TRBJ2-2
ASSVQGGSTGELF
>TRBV28|TRBJ1-2
ASSSRRGYT
>TRBV14|TRBJ2-5
ASSSGLGTGGKTQY
>TRBV6-6|TRBJ2-7
ASMGSRPSYEQY
>TRBV27|TRBJ2-7
ASSLRDRGGWYEQY
>TRBV5-1|TRBJ2-2
ASSLGSFTVGELF
>TRBV2|TRBJ1-1
ASSPLTGRTEAF
>TRBV11-2|TRBJ2-2
ASSHRVRVYTGELF
>TRBV7-8|TRBJ2-1
ASSFGVESSGGSGEQF
>TRBV19|TRBJ1-5
ASSQVLGGGQPQH
>TRBV2|TRBJ1-5
ASMGEGGNQPQH
>TRBV5-1|TRBJ2-7
ASSSSKGGQGAYEQY
>TRBV28|TRBJ2-1
ASSLGLLGEF
>TRBV2|TRBJ2-7
TSSRDRGSYEQY
>TRBV28|TRBJ1-5
ASSLLRANQPQH
>TRBV5-1|TRBJ2-2
ASSLAAGSNTGELF
>TRBV6-1|TRBJ1-6
ASGQGYYSPLH
>TRBV9|TRBJ2-3
ASSQGVATDTQY
>TRBV5-4|TRBJ2-4
ASSGGQGIAKNIQY
>TRBV5-8|TRBJ2-5
ASSLGSDSGAGAQY
>TRBV7-6|TRBJ1-2
ASSLGQVYGYT